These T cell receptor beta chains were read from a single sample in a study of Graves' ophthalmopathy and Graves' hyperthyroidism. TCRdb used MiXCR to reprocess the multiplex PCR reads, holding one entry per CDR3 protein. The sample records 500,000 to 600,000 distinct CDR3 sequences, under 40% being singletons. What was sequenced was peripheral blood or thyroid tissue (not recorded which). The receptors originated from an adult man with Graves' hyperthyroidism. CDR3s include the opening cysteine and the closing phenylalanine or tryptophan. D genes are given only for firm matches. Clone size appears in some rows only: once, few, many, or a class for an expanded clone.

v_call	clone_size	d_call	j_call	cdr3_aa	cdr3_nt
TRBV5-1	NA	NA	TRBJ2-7	CASSLVRGSSYNEQYF	TGTGCCAGCAGCTTAGTTCGGGGTAGCTCCTACAATGAGCAGTACTTC
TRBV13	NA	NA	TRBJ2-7	CASSQSGGAYEQYF	TGCGCCAGCAGCCAATCTGGGGGGGCTTACGAGCAGTACTTC
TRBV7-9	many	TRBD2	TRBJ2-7	CASSESGGSSYEQYF	TGTGCCAGCAGCGAAAGCGGGGGTAGCTCCTACGAGCAGTACTTC
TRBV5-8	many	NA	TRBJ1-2	CASSSLGTFNYGYTF	TGTGCCAGCAGCTCCCTAGGAACATTTAACTATGGCTACACCTTC
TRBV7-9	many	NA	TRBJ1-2	CASSPSLDFPHGYTF	TGTGCCAGCAGCCCATCCCTTGACTTTCCGCATGGCTACACCTTC
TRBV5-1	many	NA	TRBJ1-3	CASSLDTGPGNTIYF	TGCGCCAGCAGCTTGGATACAGGGCCTGGAAACACCATATATTTT
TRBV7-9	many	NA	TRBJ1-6	CASSLGRIGPSPLHF	TGTGCCAGCAGCTTAGGTAGGATAGGACCTTCACCCCTCCACTTT
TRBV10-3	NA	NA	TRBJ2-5	CAIKPASRETQYF	TGTGCCATCAAACCGGCCTCCCGAGAGACCCAGTACTTC
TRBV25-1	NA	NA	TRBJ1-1	CASSGTGVVGTEAFF	TGTGCCAGCAGTGGAACAGGAGTAGTAGGGACTGAAGCTTTCTTT
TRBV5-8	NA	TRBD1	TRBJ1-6	CASNRGGRENSPLHF	TGTGCCAGCAACCGAGGGGGCAGGGAAAATTCACCCCTCCACTTT
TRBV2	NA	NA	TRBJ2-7	CASSLMAGDSYEQYF	TGTGCCAGCAGTTTAATGGCAGGGGACTCCTACGAGCAGTACTTC
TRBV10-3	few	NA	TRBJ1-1	CASSSQDLGGSAEAFF	TGTGCCAGCAGTTCGCAAGACTTGGGTGGGAGTGCTGAAGCTTTCTTT
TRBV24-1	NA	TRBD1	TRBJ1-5	CATSDGQGAPGQPQHF	TGTGCCACCAGTGATGGACAGGGGGCGCCGGGGCAGCCCCAGCATTTT
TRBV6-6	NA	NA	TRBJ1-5	CASSYFGENQPQHF	TGTGCCAGCAGTTACTTCGGGGAAAACCAGCCCCAGCATTTT
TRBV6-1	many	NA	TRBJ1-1	CASSENTYTEAFF	TGTGCCAGCAGTGAAAACACCTACACTGAAGCTTTCTTT
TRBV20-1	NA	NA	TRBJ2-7	CSASAGSSYEQYF	TGCAGTGCTAGTGCGGGTAGCTCCTACGAGCAGTACTTC
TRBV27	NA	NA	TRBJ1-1	CASSPSPRTEAFF	TGTGCCAGCAGTCCATCCCCCCGGACTGAAGCTTTCTTT
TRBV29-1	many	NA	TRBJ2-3	CSVSRESTDTQYF	TGCAGCGTTTCCAGGGAAAGCACAGATACGCAGTATTTT
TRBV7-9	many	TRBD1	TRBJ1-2	CASSFAGGYGYTF	TGTGCCAGCAGCTTCGCAGGGGGTTATGGCTACACCTTC
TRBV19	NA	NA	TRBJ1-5	CASSMFGQQETQHF	TGTGCCAGTAGTATGTTCGGACAGCAAGAGACCCAGCATTTT
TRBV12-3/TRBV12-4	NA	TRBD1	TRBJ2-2	CASSGNRGLFF	TGTGCCAGCAGTGGGAACAGGGGGCTGTTTTTT
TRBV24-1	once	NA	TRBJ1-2	CATSETGRPGYTF	TGTGCCACCAGTGAGACCGGACGGCCAGGCTACACCTTC
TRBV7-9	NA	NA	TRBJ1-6	CASTTGTDRALSPLHF	TGTGCCAGCACCACCGGGACCGACCGCGCGCTCTCACCCCTCCACTTT
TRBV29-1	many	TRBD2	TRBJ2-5	CSVVWSGRGVETQYF	TGCAGCGTTGTGTGGAGCGGGAGAGGAGTAGAGACCCAGTACTTC
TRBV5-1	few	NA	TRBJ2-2	CASSWDIPNTGELFF	TGCGCCAGCAGCTGGGACATTCCGAACACCGGGGAGCTGTTTTTT
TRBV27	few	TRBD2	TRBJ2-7	CASSFIGAGGSIYEQYF	TGTGCCAGCAGTTTTATAGGGGCGGGCGGGAGTATCTACGAGCAGTACTTC
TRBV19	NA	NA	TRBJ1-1	CASRLTENTKAFF	TGTGCCAGTAGATTGACAGAGAACACTAAAGCTTTCTTT